The source of this T cell receptor beta chain is a study of regulatory T cells in long-lasting Graves disease. Study findings and constraints: Among persistent patients, a larger number of public clonotypes were shared (about 3,000) than among newly diagnosed patients (under 1,000). Thyroid tissue went unexamined; only peripheral blood was analyzed.

Described time point: persistent/refractory GD, antithyroid drugs over 5 years with positive TRAb. Making the TCR library involved RNA that had been extracted from PBMCs. Arm-PCR with iRepertoire HTBI primers amplified the CDR3 regions for these TCR beta libraries. TCRdb re-called the multiplex PCR reads through MiXCR, storing one row per CDR3 protein. The repertoire holds some 470,000 distinct CDR3 sequences, with 20% to 25% as singletons. V was cut by 6 bases and J by 0 bases, with 15 bases left in between. The CDR3 has 16 amino acids. Germline CDR1 and CDR2: SNHLY and FYNNEI. This clonotype was picked up many times. Its antigen is unknown.

This clonotype was obtained from a female donor with Graves disease. The sequencing here drew on peripheral blood mononuclear cells (PBMCs), taken when the disease was refractory, from a patient treated with antithyroid drugs. V and J are TRBV2 and TRBJ1-3; D is ambiguous. The DNA for the CDR3 is TGTGCCAGCAGCACACCAGAGAGGGCCTCTGGAAACACCATATATTTT. Its translation is CASSTPERASGNTIYF.